This T cell receptor beta chain appears in the sequencing data of a study of lymphopenia after photon versus proton radiotherapy. Study outcomes and limitations: Only patients who died were analyzed for survival; proton advantage is unproven. In patients who died, overall survival fell as post-nadir TCR diversity dropped more. Post-nadir diversity loss with photons came from oligoclonal expansion, particularly CD8+ Temra cells. Relative stability marked proton patients; photon patients lost diversity and naive cells.

Sequencing used immunoSEQ multiplex PCR; TCRdb keeps in-frame clones, though not all of them. Of 30,000 to 40,000 clones in the sample, about 87% were seen once. Comments on this clone: Its target is unknown.

The CDR3 loop spans 12 amino acids. Germline CDR1 is SQVTM and CDR2 is ANQGSEA. V was pared by 4 bases and J by 5 bases, with 11 bases between. The sequences come from peripheral blood, collected from a patient treated with proton-based radiotherapy. The chain uses TRBV29-1 and TRBJ2-5; D unclear. The clonotype comes from a woman aged 70-85 years with pancreatic cancer. CDR3 in amino acids: CSVVYGEETQYF. The DNA for the CDR3 is TGCAGCGTTGTGTACGGCGAGGAGACCCAGTACTTC.